Listed below are T cell receptor beta chains from one sample, sequenced in a study of early T cells in non-severe SARS-CoV-2 infection. Each CDR3 protein is one row after TCRdb ran MiXCR on the 5' RACE reads. There are about 28,000 distinct CDR3 sequences in the sample; about 4.5% occur only once, and less than 6% lies in the top ten. This specimen consisted of whole blood, obtained at baseline. The origin of the receptors is an adult who was a healthcare worker with PCR-confirmed SARS-CoV-2 infection or an uninfected control (not recorded which). Both conserved end residues are part of each CDR3. Fields, in order: D gene, J gene, clone size, V gene, CDR3 protein, CDR3 DNA. A D gene is named only where the DNA matches it firmly. A clone size is listed for some rows: how often the clone was seen (once, few, many), or a class if it is expanded.

D: NA; J: TRBJ1-1; size: many; V: TRBV5-1; CDR3: CASSPGAGPYTEAFF; DNA: TGCGCCAGCAGTCCTGGTGCAGGGCCCTACACTGAAGCTTTCTTT
D: TRBD1; J: TRBJ2-7; size: many; V: TRBV5-6; CDR3: CASSSSGTGHYEQYF; DNA: TGTGCCAGCAGCTCCTCCGGGACAGGGCACTACGAGCAGTACTTC
D: NA; J: TRBJ2-7; size: few; V: TRBV24-1; CDR3: CATSDGGAGSYEQYF; DNA: TGTGCCACCAGTGATGGGGGCGCGGGGTCCTACGAGCAGTACTTC
D: NA; J: TRBJ2-7; size: NA; V: TRBV21-1; CDR3: CASSNGPSSGDYEQYF; DNA: TGTGCCAGCAGCAATGGACCGTCTAGCGGTGACTACGAGCAGTACTTC
D: NA; J: TRBJ1-2; size: medium-sized; V: TRBV15; CDR3: CATRGAGDPYGYTF; DNA: TGTGCCACCAGAGGAGCAGGGGATCCCTATGGCTACACCTTC
D: NA; J: TRBJ2-4; size: many; V: TRBV12-2; CDR3: CASRSPTGDPEYF; DNA: TGTGCAAGTCGCTCCCCTACGGGGGACCCTGAGTACTTC
D: NA; J: TRBJ1-1; size: few; V: TRBV6-5; CDR3: CATRSRMNTEAFF; DNA: TGTGCCACAAGATCACGGATGAACACTGAAGCTTTCTTT
D: TRBD1; J: TRBJ1-6; size: many; V: TRBV14; CDR3: CASSQGGQGLNSPLHF; DNA: TGTGCCAGCAGCCAAGGAGGACAGGGTTTAAATTCACCCCTCCACTTT
D: NA; J: TRBJ2-3; size: few; V: TRBV5-1; CDR3: CASSPGTLATDTQYF; DNA: TGCGCCAGCAGCCCCGGGACTCTTGCTACAGATACGCAGTATTTT
D: TRBD1; J: TRBJ2-7; size: many; V: TRBV7-6; CDR3: CASTPQTGVSYEQYF; DNA: TGTGCCAGCACCCCCCAGACAGGGGTGTCCTACGAGCAGTACTTC
D: TRBD1; J: TRBJ1-6; size: many; V: TRBV6-2/TRBV6-3; CDR3: CASSWDRGYSPLHF; DNA: TGTGCCAGCAGTTGGGACAGGGGTTATTCACCCCTCCACTTT
D: TRBD1; J: TRBJ1-2; size: many; V: TRBV6-6; CDR3: CASSYRGTAYGYTF; DNA: TGTGCCAGCAGTTATCGGGGGACAGCCTATGGCTACACCTTC
D: TRBD1; J: TRBJ1-6; size: many; V: TRBV27; CDR3: CASSINLAGTGDSPLHF; DNA: TGTGCCAGCAGCATAAACCTCGCCGGGACAGGGGACTCACCCCTCCACTTT
D: NA; J: TRBJ2-1; size: many; V: TRBV11-3; CDR3: CASSLELAGRSNEQFF; DNA: TGTGCCAGCAGCTTAGAACTGGCGGGGAGGTCCAATGAGCAGTTCTTC
D: TRBD1; J: TRBJ2-3; size: medium-sized; V: TRBV29-1; CDR3: CSVGQNTDTQYF; DNA: TGCAGCGTGGGACAGAACACAGATACGCAGTATTTT
D: NA; J: TRBJ1-2; size: many; V: TRBV10-3; CDR3: CAISVAFREGYGYTF; DNA: TGTGCCATCAGTGTCGCTTTCAGGGAAGGCTATGGCTACACCTTC
D: NA; J: TRBJ1-4; size: many; V: TRBV4-2; CDR3: CASSPPGSEGSEKLFF; DNA: TGTGCCAGCAGCCCCCCCGGGAGTGAGGGCAGTGAAAAACTGTTTTTT
D: TRBD2; J: TRBJ2-3; size: medium-sized; V: TRBV4-3; CDR3: CASSQSRNGGTDTQYF; DNA: TGCGCCAGCAGCCAGAGCCGTAACGGGGGGACAGATACGCAGTATTTT
D: NA; J: TRBJ2-3; size: many; V: TRBV28; CDR3: CASTSIDTQYF; DNA: TGTGCCAGCACCAGCATAGATACGCAGTATTTT
D: NA; J: TRBJ2-4; size: many; V: TRBV11-2; CDR3: CASSYSPSRGGNIQYF; DNA: TGTGCCAGCAGCTATAGTCCTAGCAGAGGGGGAAACATTCAGTACTTC
D: TRBD1; J: TRBJ1-2; size: NA; V: TRBV2; CDR3: CASSAGQGNYGYTF; DNA: TGTGCCAGCAGCGCGGGACAGGGTAACTATGGCTACACCTTC
D: NA; J: TRBJ2-7; size: many; V: TRBV6-5; CDR3: CASTPGSLGYEQYF; DNA: TGTGCCAGCACCCCGGGGTCTCTAGGGTACGAGCAGTACTTC
D: NA; J: TRBJ2-2; size: many; V: TRBV14; CDR3: CASEDAYGAGELFF; DNA: TGTGCCAGCGAAGATGCTTACGGCGCCGGGGAGCTGTTTTTT
D: NA; J: TRBJ2-2; size: many; V: TRBV5-1; CDR3: CASSLERVPGELFF; DNA: TGCGCCAGCAGCTTGGAAAGGGTCCCCGGGGAGCTGTTTTTT
D: TRBD2; J: TRBJ2-6; size: NA; V: TRBV29-1; CDR3: CSVEGFGIAGEGPSGANVLTF; DNA: TGCAGCGTTGAAGGTTTCGGGATAGCGGGAGAAGGGCCTTCTGGGGCCAACGTCCTGACTTTC
D: NA; J: TRBJ2-3; size: many; V: TRBV9; CDR3: CASSVGQERTQYF; DNA: TGTGCCAGCAGCGTAGGCCAGGAACGTACGCAGTATTTT
D: NA; J: TRBJ2-5; size: many; V: TRBV18; CDR3: CASSPPAAGETQYF; DNA: TGTGCCAGCTCACCACCAGCCGCCGGGGAGACCCAGTACTTC
D: NA; J: TRBJ2-1; size: many; V: TRBV20-1; CDR3: CSARGSGLDGQFF; DNA: TGCAGTGCCCGTGGGTCAGGGCTCGATGGGCAGTTCTTC
D: TRBD2; J: TRBJ2-3; size: NA; V: TRBV20-1; CDR3: CSARDAQRGGRSTDTQYF; DNA: TGCAGTGCTAGAGATGCCCAGCGGGGGGGCCGGAGCACAGATACGCAGTATTTT
D: NA; J: TRBJ2-7; size: many; V: TRBV7-7; CDR3: CASSPQGGNEQYF; DNA: TGTGCTAGCAGCCCCCAAGGTGGTAACGAGCAGTACTTC
D: NA; J: TRBJ2-7; size: many; V: TRBV19; CDR3: CASSIAGAYEQYF; DNA: TGTGCCAGTAGTATCGCAGGGGCCTACGAGCAGTACTTC
D: NA; J: TRBJ2-3; size: NA; V: TRBV12-3/TRBV12-4; CDR3: CASSLPQGSTDTQYF; DNA: TGTGCCAGCAGTCTCCCACAGGGTAGCACAGATACGCAGTATTTT
D: NA; J: TRBJ2-5; size: few; V: TRBV7-6; CDR3: CASSPRRQRETQYF; DNA: TGTGCCAGCAGCCCACGTAGACAGAGGGAGACCCAGTACTTC
D: NA; J: TRBJ1-1; size: many; V: TRBV28; CDR3: CASSLQSTEAFF; DNA: TGTGCCAGCAGTTTACAGAGCACTGAAGCTTTCTTT
D: TRBD1; J: TRBJ1-6; size: few; V: TRBV7-6; CDR3: CASSPGGSPSPLHF; DNA: TGTGCCAGCAGCCCAGGGGGATCCCCTTCACCCCTCCACTTT
D: NA; J: TRBJ2-6; size: many; V: TRBV5-4; CDR3: CASSLELGGGPGANVLTF; DNA: TGTGCCAGCAGCTTGGAGTTAGGGGGAGGGCCTGGGGCCAACGTCCTGACTTTC
D: NA; J: TRBJ2-7; size: many; V: TRBV5-4; CDR3: CASSRDTYEQYF; DNA: TGTGCCAGCAGCCGGGACACCTACGAGCAGTACTTC
D: NA; J: TRBJ2-5; size: many; V: TRBV6-5; CDR3: CASAEGSRTQYF; DNA: TGTGCCAGCGCCGAAGGCTCACGAACCCAGTACTTC
D: NA; J: TRBJ2-7; size: medium-sized; V: TRBV14; CDR3: CASKGQSYEQYF; DNA: TGTGCCAGCAAGGGCCAGTCCTACGAGCAGTACTTC
D: NA; J: TRBJ2-7; size: many; V: TRBV5-1; CDR3: CASSLGQVENEQYF; DNA: TGCGCCAGCAGCTTGGGCCAGGTAGAGAACGAGCAGTACTTC
D: NA; J: TRBJ1-1; size: NA; V: TRBV12-3/TRBV12-4; CDR3: CASTPGQPTEAFF; DNA: TGTGCCAGCACCCCCGGACAGCCCACTGAAGCTTTCTTT
D: TRBD1; J: TRBJ1-6; size: many; V: TRBV9; CDR3: CASSVGRTGQDSPLHF; DNA: TGTGCCAGCAGCGTAGGTCGGACAGGGCAGGATTCACCCCTCCACTTT
D: TRBD2; J: TRBJ2-3; size: many; V: TRBV12-3/TRBV12-4; CDR3: CASSPTQGSGRKDTQYF; DNA: TGTGCCAGCAGTCCCACCCAGGGTAGCGGGAGGAAAGATACGCAGTATTTT
D: TRBD1; J: TRBJ1-2; size: many; V: TRBV4-2; CDR3: CASSHLGQGLIHGYTF; DNA: TGTGCCAGCAGCCACCTCGGACAGGGGCTGATCCATGGCTACACCTTC
D: NA; J: TRBJ2-7; size: medium-sized; V: TRBV15; CDR3: CATSREFKRTAIYEQYF; DNA: TGTGCCACCAGCAGAGAATTTAAGAGGACTGCAATCTACGAGCAGTACTTC
D: TRBD2; J: TRBJ2-7; size: many; V: TRBV7-6; CDR3: CASSRGGLVSYEQYF; DNA: TGTGCCAGCAGCCGGGGGGGACTGGTATCCTACGAGCAGTACTTC
D: TRBD2; J: TRBJ2-1; size: many; V: TRBV7-8; CDR3: CASSLARTSVFFEFF; DNA: TGTGCCAGCAGCTTAGCAAGGACTAGTGTGTTCTTCGAGTTCTTC
D: NA; J: TRBJ1-5; size: many; V: TRBV6-1; CDR3: CASRQVLWGNQPQHF; DNA: TGTGCCAGCAGACAGGTCCTTTGGGGCAATCAGCCCCAGCATTTT
D: TRBD1; J: TRBJ2-1; size: many; V: TRBV7-8; CDR3: CASSHSGQGWDEQFF; DNA: TGTGCCAGCAGCCATTCTGGACAGGGATGGGACGAGCAGTTCTTC
D: TRBD1; J: TRBJ1-2; size: few; V: TRBV7-9; CDR3: CASSLSGTGELFYGYTF; DNA: TGTGCCAGCAGCTTATCCGGGACAGGGGAACTCTTCTATGGCTACACCTTC
D: TRBD2; J: TRBJ2-2; size: NA; V: TRBV14; CDR3: CASSQALSSGSWGTGELFF; DNA: TGTGCCAGCAGCCAAGCTTTAAGCAGCGGGAGTTGGGGCACCGGGGAGCTGTTTTTT
D: TRBD1; J: TRBJ1-2; size: many; V: TRBV10-3; CDR3: CAIPTGPPYGYTF; DNA: TGTGCCATCCCGACAGGGCCTCCCTATGGCTACACCTTC